These 20 T cell receptor beta chains originate from one sample sequenced in a study of blood T cell repertoires in COVID-19. This table comes from immunoSEQ multiplex PCR, and its TCRdb copy is limited to in-frame clones, with some not included. The sample includes 170,000 or so clones, approximately 88% of them seen just once. Sequenced sample: peripheral blood. The receptors were gathered from a woman aged 55-69 years with acute or convalescent COVID-19.

The V gene is TRBV19, the J gene TRBJ1-2, with 8 bases aligning to TRBD1. CDR1 and CDR2 from the germline V gene are LNHDA and SQIVND (reference sequence). This CDR3 comprises 13 residues. V shed 5 bases, J shed 5 bases, and the junction held 4 bases outside the gene matches. The CDR3 protein is CASSQQGEYGYTF. Written as DNA, the CDR3 is TGTGCCAGTAGTCAACAGGGGGAGTATGGCTACACCTTC.

The chain combines TRBV6-5 with TRBJ1-5, with 8 bases aligning to TRBD1. With V trimmed by 5 bases and J by 7 bases, 4 bases remained unmatched. CDR1 and CDR2 from the germline V gene are MNHEY and SVGAGI. The CDR3 runs 13 residues. The CDR3 DNA reads as TGTGCCAGCAGTACCGACAGGGGCCAGCCCCAGCATTTT. Translation gives CASSTDRGQPQHF.

V gene TRBV7-2 combines with J gene TRBJ2-6, with 9 bases matching TRBD2. The ends lost 5 bases at V and 1 base at J; junction bases unmatched: 0. The germline V gene encodes CDR1 SGHTA and CDR2 FQGNSA. The CDR3 consists of 15 residues. The chain's CDR3 is CASSAGGSGANVLTF. In DNA, the CDR3 is TGTGCCAGCAGCGCGGGGGGGTCTGGGGCCAACGTCCTGACTTTC.

The genes are TRBV5-1 and TRBJ2-7; 7 bases agree with TRBD1. The CDR3 is made up of 14 amino acids. The germline V gene encodes CDR1 SGHRS and CDR2 YFSETQ. After removal of 0 bases from V and 3 bases from J, the junction contained 3 bases not matched to a gene. CDR3 nucleotides: TGCGCCAGCAGCTTGGACGGGACAGTCTACGAGCAGTACTTC. It yields the protein CASSLDGTVYEQYF.

The rearrangement joins TRBV7-6 to TRBJ2-5, with 9 nucleotides matching TRBD2. V dropped 5 bases and J dropped 4; count of bases not matched to a gene: 5. The CDR3 runs 14 residues. Germline V gene lookup returns CDR1 SGHVS and CDR2 FNYEAQ. The CDR3 DNA sequence: TGTGCCAGCAGCCCGCGCGGGGGGGGAGAGACCCAGTACTTC. Translation: CASSPRGGGETQYF.

The chain couples TRBV12-3 or TRBV12-4 to TRBJ1-5; no reliable D call. The length of the CDR3 is 13 residues. Trimming took 7 bases from V and 0 from J, leaving 7 bases between them. The CDR3 sequence: CASTRDSNQPQHF. The CDR3 DNA reads TGTGCCAGCACTCGGGATAGCAATCAGCCCCAGCATTTT.

The chain employs TRBV9 and TRBJ1-1, with D maybe TRBD1 (6 bases). V gave up 4 bases and J gave up 2 bases, with 15 bases separating them. This CDR3 is 15 amino acids long. Germline lookup yields CDR1 SGDLS and CDR2 YYNGEE. CDR3 in DNA: TGTGCCAGCAGCCGAATACGGGACACAAACACTGAAGCTTTCTTT. Encoded protein: CASSRIRDTNTEAFF. The variable domain in full, with the rest retrieved from reference TRBV9 and TRBJ1-1, is DSGVTQTPKHLITATGQRVTLRCSPRSGDLSVYWYQQSLDQGLQFLIQYYNGEERAKGNILERFSAQQFPDLHSELNLSSLELGDSALYFCASSRIRDTNTEAFFGQGTRLTVV.

The chain carries TRBV28 and TRBJ1-2; tentative D call: TRBD1 (5 bases). This CDR3 has 10 residues. CDR1 and CDR2 from the germline V gene are MDHEN and SYDVKM. The V end lost 10 bases, the J end lost 3 bases, and 6 bases lay between the germline ends. CDR3 in amino acids: CATTDYGYTF. The CDR3 coding sequence is TGTGCCACGACAGACTATGGCTACACCTTC.

This chain uses TRBV4-1 with TRBJ2-3, with 7 bases aligning to TRBD2. Germline loops: CDR1 MGHRA, CDR2 YSYEKL. J lost 4 bases, V lost 1 base, and 2 bases had no gene match. This CDR3 contains 14 residues. The CDR3 is CASSQGLAPDTQYF. The CDR3 nucleotides read TGCGCCAGCAGCCAAGGACTAGCACCAGATACGCAGTATTTT.

The chain couples TRBV6-1 to TRBJ1-4; maybe TRBD1 (6 bases). The CDR3 is made up of 15 amino acids. Germline-derived CDR1 and CDR2 are MNHNS and SASEGT. V lost 2 bases and J lost 6, with 13 bases in between. This chain's CDR3 is CASSERGYRDEKLFF. In DNA, the CDR3 is TGTGCCAGCAGTGAAAGAGGGTACAGGGATGAAAAACTGTTTTTT.

The chain carries TRBV19 and TRBJ2-3; 10 bases map to TRBD2. This CDR3 has 15 amino acids. CDR1 and CDR2 (germline): LNHDA, SQIVND (reference sequence). V was pared by 8 bases and J by 2 bases, with 7 bases of the junction left unmatched. The CDR3 region is CASRVSGGITDTQYF. In DNA, the CDR3 is TGTGCCAGTCGGGTTAGCGGGGGGATCACAGATACGCAGTATTTT.

The chain links TRBV24-1 to TRBJ2-7; D not certain. The V and J ends lost 3 bases and 5 bases respectively, with 4 bases between them. The length of the CDR3 is 11 residues. The V gene's germline CDR1 is KGHDR and CDR2 SFDVKD. CDR3 amino acids: CATSDVNEQYF. Here the CDR3 DNA reads TGTGCCACCAGTGATGTAAACGAGCAGTACTTC.

V and J are TRBV5-1 and TRBJ2-4; 10 nucleotides match TRBD2. The CDR3 has 15 residues. Germline values: CDR1 SGHRS, CDR2 YFSETQ. Trimming cost V 2 bases and J 4 bases; bases outside gene matches: 3. This CDR3 is CASSLVAGGKNIQYF. CDR3 nucleotide sequence: TGCGCCAGCAGCTTAGTAGCGGGGGGTAAAAACATTCAGTACTTC.

This clone was counted between two and nine times. The V gene is TRBV30, the J gene TRBJ2-7; D gene ambiguous. CDR1 is GTSNPN, CDR2 SVGIG, per germline (reference sequence). Trimming cost V 1 base and J 1 base, with 11 bases left between them. CDR3 size: 14 residues. The CDR3 DNA reads as TGTGCCTGGAGTGCCCCCTACCGTTCCTACGAGCAGTACTTC. This sequence encodes CAWSAPYRSYEQYF.

Only one count was recorded for this clone. The chain recombines TRBV27 with TRBJ1-2; 8 positions match TRBD1. V lost 5 bases to trimming and J lost 9 bases; unmatched junction nucleotides: 11. There are 14 residues in the CDR3. Germline lookup yields CDR1 MNHEY and CDR2 SMNVEV (reference sequence). This chain's CDR3 is CASSPQGALLSYTF. CDR3 nucleotides: TGTGCCAGCAGTCCCCAGGGGGCCCTACTAAGCTACACCTTC.

The chain employs TRBV28 and TRBJ2-7; TRBD1 might be the D (6 bases). The germline V and J ends were trimmed by 8 bases and 3 bases, with 11 bases remaining between them. The CDR3 totals 12 residues. From germline, CDR1 is MDHEN and CDR2 SYDVKM. In DNA, the CDR3 is TGTGCCAGCGGGGCAGGGGTCTACGAGCAGTACTTC. Protein sequence: CASGAGVYEQYF.

The J gene is TRBJ1-1, the V gene TRBV5-6; D is undetermined. Trimming removed 4 bases from V and 8 bases from J, with 15 bases in between. Germline V lookup: CDR1 SGHDT, CDR2 YYEEEE. The length of the CDR3 is 13 residues. This CDR3 is CASSGGKKPEAFF. DNA for the CDR3: TGTGCCAGCAGCGGAGGAAAGAAACCCGAAGCTTTCTTT.

V usage is TRBV7-8 and J usage is TRBJ1-5, with 7 bases aligning to TRBD1. The germline V gene has CDR1 SGHVS and CDR2 FQNEAQ. CDR3 length: 16 amino acids. The junction had 5 bases not matched to a gene; V was cut back by 1 base and J by 2 bases. The CDR3 DNA reads TGTGCCAGCAGCTTAGGGGTCAGGGGGGGCAATCAGCCCCAGCATTTT. This translates into CASSLGVRGGNQPQHF.

The V and J genes are TRBV18 and TRBJ2-3; 9 nucleotides line up with TRBD1. From germline, CDR1 is KGHSH and CDR2 LQKENI. V lost 1 base and J lost 7; bases outside the gene matches: 3. The CDR3 contains 14 residues. The CDR3 here is CASSPLDRGNTQYF. The CDR3 coding sequence is TGTGCCAGCTCACCACTGGACAGGGGAAATACGCAGTATTTT.

The chain joins TRBV9 to TRBJ1-2; 9 positions match TRBD1. J gave up 1 base and V 1 base, and 2 bases lay outside the gene matches. This CDR3 region has 15 residues. From germline, CDR1 is SGDLS and CDR2 YYNGEE. The DNA for the CDR3 is TGTGCCAGCAGCGTACGGACAGGGGTTAACTATGGCTACACCTTC. It is translated as CASSVRTGVNYGYTF.